Given below is one T cell receptor (beta chain) in context. The antigen remains undetermined. Peripheral blood came from all dose cohorts at three timepoints. Germline lookup yields CDR1 SGHRS and CDR2 YFSETQ. The CDR3 extends over 16 amino acids. V dropped 0 bases and J dropped 4 bases, with 13 bases sitting between them. The table came from immunoSEQ multiplex PCR; TCRdb's copy has only in-frame clones and leaves some out. Here the sample spans tens of thousands of clones, roughly 87% being singletons. The sample originates from a study of OX40 agonist ivuxolimab in advanced cancers. Across the study: Three patients had partial responses: one hepatocellular carcinoma, two cutaneous melanoma.

General study points: It was also the case that some nonresponders had low normalized T-cell clonal expansion.

The receptor's source is an adult with an advanced solid tumor such as melanoma, head and neck, liver or kidney cancer. The V call is TRBV5-1, the J call TRBJ1-4; possible D gene TRBD1, 5 bases. Sequencing used CD4+ or CD8+ T cells sorted from blood, obtained in a trial of the OX40 agonist ivuxolimab. CDR3 sequence: CASSLEGLRNNEKLFF. CDR3 DNA sequence: TGCGCCAGCAGCTTGGAGGGACTCCGGAATAATGAAAAACTGTTTTTT. The whole variable domain, filled in from reference TRBV5-1 and TRBJ1-4, reads KAGVTQTPRYLIKTRGQQVTLSCSPISGHRSVSWYQQTPGQGLQFLFEYFSETQRNKGNFPGRFSGRQFSNSRSEMNVSTLELGDSALYLCASSLEGLRNNEKLFFGSGTQLSVL.